The following is a T cell receptor (beta chain) sequence with its context. Its antigen is unknown. This specimen comes from a study of vaccination effects on CD4 cells after COVID-19. About the research overall: All study participants received two doses of BNT162b2 or mRNA-1273 vaccine. General observations from the study: Vaccine- and infection-induced clones showed marked clonal contraction late following vaccination.

Germline CDR1 is MNHNY and CDR2 is SVGAGI (reference sequence). V was cut by 2 bases and J by 11 bases, with 7 bases left in between. The CDR3 loop spans 11 amino acids. Data came from immunoSEQ multiplex PCR; TCRdb stores just in-frame clones and leaves some out. The sample includes tens of thousands of clones, roughly 74% seen only once; the top ten take less than 3.5%. Having been cultured for under twelve days, the cells underwent CD4+ T cell isolation. Nobody among the vaccine recipients had prior SARS-CoV-2 infection (nucleocapsid antibodies were negative). Half the medium was swapped for IL-2 medium on days 3 and 7.

This receptor was identified in a human donor who received a COVID-19 vaccine. The sequenced sample was CD4+ T cells from PBMCs cultured without peptide, obtained before COVID-19 vaccination. V usage is TRBV6-6 and J usage is TRBJ1-5; D uncertain. CDR3 region: CASSYERSQHF. Written as DNA, the CDR3 is TGTGCCAGCAGTTACGAGCGGTCCCAGCATTTT.